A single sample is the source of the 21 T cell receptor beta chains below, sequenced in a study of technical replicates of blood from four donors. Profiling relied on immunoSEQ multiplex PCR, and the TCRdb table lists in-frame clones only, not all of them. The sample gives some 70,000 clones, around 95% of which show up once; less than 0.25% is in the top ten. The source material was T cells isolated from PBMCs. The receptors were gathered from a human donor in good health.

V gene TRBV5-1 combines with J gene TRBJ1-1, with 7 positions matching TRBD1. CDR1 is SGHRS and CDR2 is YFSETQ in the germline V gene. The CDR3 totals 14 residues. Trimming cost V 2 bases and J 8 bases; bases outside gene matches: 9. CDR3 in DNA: TGCGCCAGCAGCTTAACCCTTGGACAGGCAGAAGCTTTCTTT. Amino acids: CASSLTLGQAEAFF.

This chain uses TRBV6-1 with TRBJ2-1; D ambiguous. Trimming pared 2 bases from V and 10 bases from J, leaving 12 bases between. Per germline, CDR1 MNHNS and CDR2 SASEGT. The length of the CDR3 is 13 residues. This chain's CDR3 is CASSESSLTEQFF. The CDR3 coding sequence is TGTGCCAGCAGTGAATCTAGTTTAACCGAGCAGTTCTTC.

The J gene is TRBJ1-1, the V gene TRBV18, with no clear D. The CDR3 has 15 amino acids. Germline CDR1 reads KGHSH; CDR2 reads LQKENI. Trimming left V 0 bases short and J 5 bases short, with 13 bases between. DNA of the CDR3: TGTGCCAGCTCACCACCGATGGAGCGTGGGACTGAAGCTTTCTTT. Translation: CASSPPMERGTEAFF.

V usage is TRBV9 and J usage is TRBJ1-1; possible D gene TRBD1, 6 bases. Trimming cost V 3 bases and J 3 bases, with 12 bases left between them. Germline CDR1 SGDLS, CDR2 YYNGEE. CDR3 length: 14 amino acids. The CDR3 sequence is CASSGWDIHTEAFF. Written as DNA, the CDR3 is TGTGCCAGCAGCGGGTGGGACATACACACTGAAGCTTTCTTT.

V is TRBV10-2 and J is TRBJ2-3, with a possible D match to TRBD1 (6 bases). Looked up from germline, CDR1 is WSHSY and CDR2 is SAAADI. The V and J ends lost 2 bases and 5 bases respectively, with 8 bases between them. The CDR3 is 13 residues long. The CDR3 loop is CASSEAGVDTQYF. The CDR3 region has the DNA TGCGCCAGCAGTGAGGCAGGGGTAGATACGCAGTATTTT.

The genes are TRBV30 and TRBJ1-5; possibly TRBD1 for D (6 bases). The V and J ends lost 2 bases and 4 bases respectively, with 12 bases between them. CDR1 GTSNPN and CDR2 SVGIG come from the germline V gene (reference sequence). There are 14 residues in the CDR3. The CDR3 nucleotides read TGTGCCTGGAGTAAACAGGGAGGGAATCAGCCCCAGCATTTT. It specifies CAWSKQGGNQPQHF.

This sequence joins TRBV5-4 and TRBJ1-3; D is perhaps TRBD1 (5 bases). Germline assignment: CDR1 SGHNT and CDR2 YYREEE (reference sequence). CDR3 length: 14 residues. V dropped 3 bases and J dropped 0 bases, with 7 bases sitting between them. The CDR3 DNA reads TGTGCCAGCAGCTCGACAGTCTCTGGAAACACCATATATTTT. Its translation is CASSSTVSGNTIYF. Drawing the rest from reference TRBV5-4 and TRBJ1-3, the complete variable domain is ETGVTQSPTHLIKTRGQQVTLRCSSQSGHNTVSWYQQALGQGPQFIFQYYREEENGRGNFPPRFSGLQFPNYSSELNVNALELDDSALYLCASSSTVSGNTIYFGEGSWLTVV.

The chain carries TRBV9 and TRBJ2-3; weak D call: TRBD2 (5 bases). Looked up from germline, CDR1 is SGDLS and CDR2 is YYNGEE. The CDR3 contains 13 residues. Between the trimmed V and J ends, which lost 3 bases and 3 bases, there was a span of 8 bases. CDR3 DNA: TGTGCCAGCAGCGCCCGGGGTACAGATACGCAGTATTTT. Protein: CASSARGTDTQYF.

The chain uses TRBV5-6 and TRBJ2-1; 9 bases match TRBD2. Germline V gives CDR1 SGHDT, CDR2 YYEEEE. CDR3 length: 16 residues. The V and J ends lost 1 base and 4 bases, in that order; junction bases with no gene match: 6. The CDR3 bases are TGTGCCAGCAGCTTGCCCCTAGCGGGGACTTACAATGAGCAGTTCTTC. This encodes CASSLPLAGTYNEQFF.

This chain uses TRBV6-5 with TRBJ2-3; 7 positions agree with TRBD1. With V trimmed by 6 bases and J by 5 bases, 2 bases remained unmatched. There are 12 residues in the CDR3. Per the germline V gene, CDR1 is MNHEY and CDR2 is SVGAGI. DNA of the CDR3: TGTGCCAGCAGGGGGACAGTAGATACGCAGTATTTT. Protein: CASRGTVDTQYF.

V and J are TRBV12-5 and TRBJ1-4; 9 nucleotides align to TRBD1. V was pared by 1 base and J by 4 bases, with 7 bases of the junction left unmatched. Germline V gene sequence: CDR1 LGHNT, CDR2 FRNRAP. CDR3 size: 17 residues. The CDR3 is CASGLDYGQGINEKLFF. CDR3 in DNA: TGTGCTAGTGGTTTGGACTACGGACAGGGGATTAATGAAAAACTGTTTTTT.

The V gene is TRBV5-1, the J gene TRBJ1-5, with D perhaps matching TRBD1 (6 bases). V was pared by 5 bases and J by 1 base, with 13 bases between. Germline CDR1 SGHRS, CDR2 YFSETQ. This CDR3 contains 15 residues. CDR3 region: CASRLTGLSNQPQHF. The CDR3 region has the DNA TGCGCCAGCAGACTAACAGGGCTGAGCAATCAGCCCCAGCATTTT.

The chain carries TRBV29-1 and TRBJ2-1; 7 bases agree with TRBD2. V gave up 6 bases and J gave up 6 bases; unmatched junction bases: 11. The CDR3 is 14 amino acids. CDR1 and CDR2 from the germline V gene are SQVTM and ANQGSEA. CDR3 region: CSVVLNWGGNEQFF. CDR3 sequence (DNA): TGCAGCGTCGTTCTGAATTGGGGGGGCAATGAGCAGTTCTTC.

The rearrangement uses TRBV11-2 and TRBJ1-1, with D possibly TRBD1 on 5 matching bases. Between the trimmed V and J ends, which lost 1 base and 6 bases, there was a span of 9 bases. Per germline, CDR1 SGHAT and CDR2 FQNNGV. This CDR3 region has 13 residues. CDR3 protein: CASSLGRGSEAFF. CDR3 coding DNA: TGTGCCAGCAGCTTAGGAAGGGGATCTGAAGCTTTCTTT.

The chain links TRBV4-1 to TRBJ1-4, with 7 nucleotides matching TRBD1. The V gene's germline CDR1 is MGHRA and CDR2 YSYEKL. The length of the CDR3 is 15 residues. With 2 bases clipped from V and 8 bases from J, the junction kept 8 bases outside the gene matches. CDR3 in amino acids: CASSQYRGSEEKLFF. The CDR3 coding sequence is TGCGCCAGCAGCCAATACAGGGGATCAGAGGAAAAACTGTTTTTT.

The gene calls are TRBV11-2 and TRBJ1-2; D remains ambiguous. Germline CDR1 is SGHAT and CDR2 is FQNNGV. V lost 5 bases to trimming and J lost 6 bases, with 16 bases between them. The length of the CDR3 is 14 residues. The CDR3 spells CASSRRGEWNGYTF. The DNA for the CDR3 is TGTGCCAGCAGCAGACGGGGAGAGTGGAATGGCTACACCTTC.

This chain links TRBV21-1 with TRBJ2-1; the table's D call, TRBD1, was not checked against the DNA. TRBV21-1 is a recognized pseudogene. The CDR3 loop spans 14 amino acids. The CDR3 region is CASSRRGRGCEQFF. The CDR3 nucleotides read TGTGCCAGCAGCCGACGCGGTAGGGGTTGTGAGCAGTTCTTC.

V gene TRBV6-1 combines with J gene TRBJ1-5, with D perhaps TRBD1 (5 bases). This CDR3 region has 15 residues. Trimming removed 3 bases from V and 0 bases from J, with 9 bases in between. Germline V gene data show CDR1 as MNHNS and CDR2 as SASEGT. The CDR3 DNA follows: TGTGCCAGCAGTGAGTCACAGGTTAGCAATCAGCCCCAGCATTTT. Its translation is CASSESQVSNQPQHF.

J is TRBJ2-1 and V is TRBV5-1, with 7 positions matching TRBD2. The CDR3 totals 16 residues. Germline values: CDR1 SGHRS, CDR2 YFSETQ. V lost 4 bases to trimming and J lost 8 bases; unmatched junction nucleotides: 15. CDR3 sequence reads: CASSPGPSGQRDEQFF. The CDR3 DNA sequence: TGCGCCAGCAGCCCCGGACCTAGCGGCCAAAGGGATGAGCAGTTCTTC.

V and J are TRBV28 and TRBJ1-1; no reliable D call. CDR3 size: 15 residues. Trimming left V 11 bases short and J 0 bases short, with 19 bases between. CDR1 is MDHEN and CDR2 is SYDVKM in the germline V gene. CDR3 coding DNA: TGTGCCGAAGCGGCTGCCGATGAGCTGAACACTGAAGCTTTCTTT. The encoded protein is CAEAAADELNTEAFF.

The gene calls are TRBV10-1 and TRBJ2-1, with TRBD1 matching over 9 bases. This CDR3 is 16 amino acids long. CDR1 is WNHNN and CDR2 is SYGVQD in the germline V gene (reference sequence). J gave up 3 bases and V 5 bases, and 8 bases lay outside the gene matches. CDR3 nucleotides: TGCGCCAGCAGTCTCGGCGGGACAGGGTTCTACAATGAGCAGTTCTTC. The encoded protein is CASSLGGTGFYNEQFF.